The clone carrying this T cell receptor (beta chain) was counted at least ten times. Its specificity is unknown. The germline V gene has CDR1 SGDLS and CDR2 YYNGEE. The V end was cut by 0 bases, the J end by 3 bases, with 10 bases between. The CDR3 loop spans 15 amino acids. TCRdb independently ran MiXCR on the multiplex PCR reads; one entry per CDR3 protein. In the table there are around 290,000 distinct CDR3 sequences, about 33% of which are singletons. The sample is drawn from a study of breast tumors, draining lymph nodes, adjacent tissues. The lymph nodes were axillary draining lymph nodes from breast cancer patients. Study-level points and caveats: Luminal-like breast cancer showed significantly greater tumor-nontumor repertoire similarity than basal-like breast cancer did. Data fit most tumor T cells coming from lymph node, expanding in tumor.

The chain recombines TRBV9 with TRBJ1-5; unclear D gene. This TCR was recovered from a female donor with breast cancer. Some clones in this sample may be carry-over from other donors' samples. Specimen: axillary lymph node tissue. CDR3: CASSVDGMANQPQHF. The CDR3 DNA reads as TGTGCCAGCAGCGTAGATGGGATGGCCAATCAGCCCCAGCATTTT.